These 17 T cell receptor beta chains originate from one sample sequenced in a study of blood T cells in healthy people across ages. A J-beta primer mix and a sample-barcoded 5' primer were used in a second PCR of about 7 to 12 cycles. TCRdb re-called the 5' RACE reads through MiXCR, storing one row per CDR3 protein. Of around 1,700,000 distinct CDR3 sequences listed, approximately 30% are singletons. The sample taken for sequencing was blood. These receptor sequences come from a woman aged 25 to 39 in good health.

Comment on this clonotype: A read error is possible here, since a much larger clone lies one base away. The CDR3 loop reads CASSLALASGGDEQFF. In DNA, the CDR3 is TGTGCCAGCAGCTTAGCGCTGGCTAGCGGGGGCGACGAGCAGTTCTTC. The chain uses TRBV7-2 and TRBJ2-1; 10 nucleotides agree with TRBD2. The CDR3 is 16 amino acids. The trim removed 0 bases at V and 10 bases at J, leaving 9 bases unmatched. CDR1 and CDR2 from the germline V gene are SGHTA and FQGNSA.

This clonotype has more than one count but fewer than ten. Written as DNA, the CDR3 is TGTGCCAGCAGGCTCGGAACAGGGGGTTACTATGGCTACACCTTC. Translating it yields CASRLGTGGYYGYTF. The V and J genes are TRBV12-3 or TRBV12-4 and TRBJ1-2, with TRBD1 identical over 8 bases. With 6 bases clipped from V and 3 bases from J, the junction kept 9 bases outside the gene matches. The CDR3 length is 15 residues.

The rearrangement joins TRBV20-1 to TRBJ1-2; possible D gene TRBD1, 6 bases. V gave up 6 bases and J gave up 7 bases, with 24 bases separating them. There are 15 residues in the CDR3. CDR1 is DFQATT, CDR2 SNEGSKA, per germline (reference sequence). CDR3 sequence (DNA): TGCAGTGCCAGTCCACTCACCGTAGGGGGGCGTGGCTACACCTTC. Its protein product is CSASPLTVGGRGYTF.

A word on this clonotype: Since a much larger clone is just one base distant, this may be a read error. The J gene is TRBJ2-7, the V gene TRBV10-3; weak D call: TRBD2 (6 bases). Germline loops: CDR1 ENHRY, CDR2 SYGVKD. The V end was cut by 6 bases, the J end by 7 bases, with 19 bases between. This CDR3 comprises 14 residues. DNA of the CDR3: TGTGCCATCAGGGTTGGGACTTCCCTCGGGGAGCAGTACTTC. This encodes CAIRVGTSLGEQYF.

In this sample, this clonotype turned up a few times. The chain joins TRBV20-1 to TRBJ2-2; no clear D gene. The CDR3 sequence is 12 residues long. Trimming left V 5 bases short and J 6 bases short, with 10 bases between. CDR1 is DFQATT, CDR2 SNEGSKA, per germline (reference sequence). The DNA of the CDR3 is TGCAGTGCTGTAGGGCTGGCCGGGGAGCTGTTTTTT. Its translation is CSAVGLAGELFF.

At least ten counts were recorded for this clonotype. The V and J genes are TRBV12-3 or TRBV12-4 and TRBJ2-7; D is perhaps TRBD1 (5 bases). V gave up 8 bases and J gave up 2 bases, with 10 bases separating them. This CDR3 comprises 12 residues. CDR3: CASGAGPYEQYF. CDR3 coding DNA: TGTGCCAGCGGGGCTGGGCCCTACGAGCAGTACTTC.

This clonotype has just a few counts. The DNA is left out, because the CDR3 cannot be placed on it with certainty; the CDR3 is given as TCRdb lists it. The CDR3 reads CASSTSRGGSTEAFF. The rearrangement uses TRBV6-5 and TRBJ1-1; TRBD1 is taken as the D call from the table, unchecked against the DNA. The CDR3 spans 15 amino acids, including both terminal residues. Germline V CDR1 and CDR2: MNHEY, SVGAGI.

The V gene is TRBV30, the J gene TRBJ2-1; D possibly corresponds to TRBD1 (6 bases). V dropped 4 bases and J dropped 0 bases, with 10 bases sitting between them. The CDR3 consists of 14 residues. The germline V gene has CDR1 GTSNPN and CDR2 SVGIG (reference sequence). For the CDR3, the DNA is TGTGCCTGGACAAGGGGGAGCTCCTACAATGAGCAGTTCTTC. Translated, it gives CAWTRGSSYNEQFF.

This chain uses TRBV27 with TRBJ2-7, with D possibly being TRBD1 (5 bases). Germline CDR1 and CDR2: MNHEY and SMNVEV (reference sequence). This CDR3 comprises 14 residues. V dropped 1 base and J dropped 4 bases, with 11 bases sitting between them. CDR3 residues: CASSLWGREYEQYF. The DNA of the CDR3 is TGTGCCAGCAGTTTATGGGGCAGAGAATACGAGCAGTACTTC.

This clonotype turned up a few times. The CDR3 region is CASSPDRTSGANVLTF. CDR3 sequence (DNA): TGTGCCAGCAGCCCGGACCGGACCTCTGGGGCCAACGTCCTGACTTTC. The chain uses TRBV7-9 and TRBJ2-6; no clear D gene. Trimming shortened V by 5 bases and J by 0 bases, and 11 bases separated the two germline ends. The germline CDR1 and CDR2 sequences are SEHNR and FQNEAQ (reference sequence). The CDR3 is made up of 16 amino acids.

To note about this clonotype: Just one base apart from a much larger clone, this may be a read error. The genes are TRBV6-5 and TRBJ2-3; 9 nucleotides agree with TRBD1. The CDR3 loop spans 14 amino acids. The V and J ends lost 6 bases and 6 bases, in that order; junction bases with no gene match: 7. CDR1 is MNHEY and CDR2 is SVGAGI in the germline V gene. The chain's CDR3 is CASRKDRGRDTQYF. The CDR3 DNA reads as TGTGCCAGCAGGAAGGACAGGGGTAGGGATACGCAGTATTTT.

The rearrangement links TRBV18 to TRBJ1-5; D unclear. Trimming left V 3 bases short and J 0 bases short, with 12 bases between. Germline lookup yields CDR1 KGHSH and CDR2 LQKENI. CDR3 size: 16 residues. CDR3 amino acids: CASSPYPRNSNQPQHF. The CDR3 DNA reads as TGTGCCAGCTCACCTTATCCCCGGAATAGCAATCAGCCCCAGCATTTT.

This clonotype has a count of ten or more. The chain has TRBV27 and TRBJ2-7; 10 bases agree with TRBD1. Germline values: CDR1 MNHEY, CDR2 SMNVEV (reference sequence). After removal of 2 bases from V and 7 bases from J, the junction contained 8 bases not matched to a gene. This CDR3 contains 15 residues. Written as DNA, the CDR3 is TGTGCCAGCAGTTTAACCGGGACAGGGGTGAGAGAGCAGTACTTC. Amino acids: CASSLTGTGVREQYF.

The genes are TRBV5-1 and TRBJ1-1, with TRBD1 matching 9 bases. CDR3 length equals 13 residues. Germline loops: CDR1 SGHRS, CDR2 YFSETQ. Trimming removed 5 bases from V and 8 bases from J; junction bases left unmatched: 7. The CDR3 here is CASRRDREEEAFF. The DNA for the CDR3 is TGCGCCAGCAGAAGGGACAGGGAGGAAGAAGCTTTCTTT.

This clonotype has just a few counts. The chain is built from TRBV5-5 and TRBJ2-1; D is ambiguous. CDR1 is SGHKS, CDR2 YYEKEE, per germline (reference sequence). The CDR3 runs 15 residues. Trimming removed 0 bases at V and 4 bases at J, with 11 bases between. Written as DNA, the CDR3 is TGTGCCAGCAGCTTGGTGGGATCCGATTACAATGAGCAGTTCTTC. Translation gives CASSLVGSDYNEQFF. The entire variable domain, with the rest obtained from reference TRBV5-5 and TRBJ2-1, is as follows: DAGVTQSPTHLIKTRGQQVTLRCSPISGHKSVSWYQQVLGQGPQFIFQYYEKEERGRGNFPDRFSARQFPNYSSELNVNALLLGDSALYLCASSLVGSDYNEQFFGPGTRLTVL.

V is TRBV4-3 and J is TRBJ2-1, with 8 bases lining up with TRBD2. Germline CDR1 and CDR2: LGHNA and YSLEER. The CDR3 extends over 13 amino acids. Unmatched junction bases numbered 4, after V lost 2 bases and J lost 10 bases. The CDR3 bases are TGCGCCAGCAGCCAACCCGGACTAGCCGAGCAGTTCTTC. This encodes CASSQPGLAEQFF.

The table lists this clonotype with many counts. This chain joins TRBV5-1 and TRBJ2-1; D is uncertain. Germline CDR1 SGHRS, CDR2 YFSETQ. Trimming pared 2 bases from V and 7 bases from J, leaving 7 bases between. This CDR3 region has 12 residues. The CDR3 coding sequence is TGCGCCAGCAGCTTTAGACGAAATGAGCAGTTCTTC. This translates into CASSFRRNEQFF.